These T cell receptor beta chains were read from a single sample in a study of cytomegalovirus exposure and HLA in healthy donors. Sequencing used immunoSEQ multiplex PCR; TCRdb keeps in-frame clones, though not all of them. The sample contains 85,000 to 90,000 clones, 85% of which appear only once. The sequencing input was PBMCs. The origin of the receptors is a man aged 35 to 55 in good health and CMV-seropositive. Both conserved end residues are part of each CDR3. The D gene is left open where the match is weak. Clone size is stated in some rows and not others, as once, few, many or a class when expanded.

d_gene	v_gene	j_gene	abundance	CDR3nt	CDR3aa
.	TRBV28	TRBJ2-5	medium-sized	TGTGCCAGCAGTTCCCATTGGGAGCGTTGGGAGACCCAGTACTTC	CASSSHWERWETQYF
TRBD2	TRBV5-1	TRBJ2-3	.	TGCGCCAGCAGCTTGACTAGCGGGAGTTCAGATACGCAGTATTTT	CASSLTSGSSDTQYF
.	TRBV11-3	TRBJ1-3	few	TGTGCCAGCAGCCCGGACAAAGGAAACACCATATATTTT	CASSPDKGNTIYF
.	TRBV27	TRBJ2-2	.	TGTGCCAGCAGGCCCGTAGAGGCGAGGAGCACCGGGGAGCTGTTTTTT	CASRPVEARSTGELFF
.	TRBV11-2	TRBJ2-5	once	TGTGCCAGCAGCCCGTACCAAGAGACCCAGTACTTC	CASSPYQETQYF
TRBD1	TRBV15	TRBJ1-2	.	TGTGCCACCAGCATCGACAGGGGAAGCTATGGCTACACCTTC	CATSIDRGSYGYTF
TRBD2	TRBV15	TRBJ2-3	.	TGTGCCACCAGCAGAGAAGGGTTTCTCGGCAGGGCCGGCCTAGCGGCTTCAGATACGCAGTATTTT	CATSREGFLGRAGLAASDTQYF
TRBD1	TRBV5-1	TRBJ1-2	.	TGCGCCAGCCACGAACCGGGACAGAGATCCTATGGCTACACCTTC	CASHEPGQRSYGYTF
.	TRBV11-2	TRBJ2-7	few	TGTGCCAGCAGCTTAGTCCCAGGCTCCTACGAGCAGTACTTC	CASSLVPGSYEQYF
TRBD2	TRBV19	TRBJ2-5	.	TGTGCCAGTAGTTCCGGGACTAGCGGGGTAAGGGAGACCCAGTACTTC	CASSSGTSGVRETQYF
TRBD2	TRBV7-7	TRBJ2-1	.	TGTGCTAGCAGCCCGGGACTAGCGGGGGATGAGCAGTTCTTC	CASSPGLAGDEQFF
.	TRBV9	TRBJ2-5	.	TGTGCCAGCAGCTCTAATCAAGAGACCCAGTACTTC	CASSSNQETQYF
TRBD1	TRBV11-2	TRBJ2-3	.	TGTGCCAGCAGCCCAGGGGACAGTACGCAGTATTTT	CASSPGDSTQYF
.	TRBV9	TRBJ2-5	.	TGTGCCAGCAGCGTGACTACTCAAGAGACCCAGTACTTC	CASSVTTQETQYF
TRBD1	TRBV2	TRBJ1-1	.	TGTGCCAGCAGTCCACAGGGGAGCCCTGAAGCTTTCTTT	CASSPQGSPEAFF
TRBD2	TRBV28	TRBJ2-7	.	TGTGCCAGCAGTTATGGGGGCGGGGGGCGCGACGAGCAGTACTTC	CASSYGGGGRDEQYF
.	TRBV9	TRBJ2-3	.	TGTGCCAGCAGCGTAGGGCTCGCAACCACAGATACGCAGTATTTT	CASSVGLATTDTQYF
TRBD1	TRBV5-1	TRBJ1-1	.	TGCGCCAGCAGCCACCCTCGTACAGGGGTGGACACTGAAGCTTTCTTT	CASSHPRTGVDTEAFF
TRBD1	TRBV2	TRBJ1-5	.	TGTGCCAGCAGCAGGGGGAGCAATCAGCCCCAGCATTTT	CASSRGSNQPQHF
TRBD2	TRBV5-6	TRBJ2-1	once	TGTGCCAGCAGCTTGGGACTAGCGGGAGACAATGAGCAGTTCTTC	CASSLGLAGDNEQFF
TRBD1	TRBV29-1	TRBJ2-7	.	TGCAGCGTTGAAGACTATGACCGGGACAGGGGGTCCTACGAGCAGTACTTC	CSVEDYDRDRGSYEQYF
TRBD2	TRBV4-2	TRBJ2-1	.	TGTGCCAGCAGCCAGACTCATAGCGGGGGTTACAATGAGCAGTTCTTC	CASSQTHSGGYNEQFF
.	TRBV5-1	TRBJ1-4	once	TGCGCCAGCAGCTTCGGACAGATTAATGAAAAACTGTTTTTT	CASSFGQINEKLFF
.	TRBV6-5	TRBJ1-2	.	TGTGCCAGCAGTCGGGGGGAGGGCTATGGCTACACCTTC	CASSRGEGYGYTF
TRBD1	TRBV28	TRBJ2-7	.	TGTGCCAGCAGCTTTCACAGGGGGCAAGGCGAGCAGTACTTC	CASSFHRGQGEQYF
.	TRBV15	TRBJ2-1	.	TGTGCCACCAGCAGAGCTCGGCTAGATGGAAATGAGCAGTTCTTC	CATSRARLDGNEQFF
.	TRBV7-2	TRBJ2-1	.	TGTGCCAGCAGCTTAGTGGGACAAACTTACAATGAGCAGTTCTTC	CASSLVGQTYNEQFF
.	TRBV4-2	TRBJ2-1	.	TGTGCCAGCAGCCAAGATGTGGGAGTATCCTACAATGAGCAGTTCTTC	CASSQDVGVSYNEQFF
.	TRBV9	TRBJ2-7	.	TGTGCCAGCAGCGTAGAAACTAGCAACGAGCAGTACTTC	CASSVETSNEQYF
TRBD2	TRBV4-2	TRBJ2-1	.	TGTGCCAGCAGCCAAGGCCTCGGGTCCAGCGGGAGAACGCCAGGGAATGAGCAGTTCTTC	CASSQGLGSSGRTPGNEQFF
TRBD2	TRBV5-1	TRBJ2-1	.	TGCGCCAGCAGCGGGGGACTAGTTTACAATGAGCAGTTCTTC	CASSGGLVYNEQFF
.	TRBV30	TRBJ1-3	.	TGTGCCTGGAGTGGGGACTTAGGCTCTGGAAACACCATATATTTC	CAWSGDLGSGNTIYF
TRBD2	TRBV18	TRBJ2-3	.	TGTGCCAGCTCACCACGGACTAGTGTGGGTCAAGATACGCAGTATTTT	CASSPRTSVGQDTQYF
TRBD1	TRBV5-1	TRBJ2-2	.	TGCGCCAGCAGAGCCGGGACAGCCAACACCGGGGAGCTGTTTTTT	CASRAGTANTGELFF
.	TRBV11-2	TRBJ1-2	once	TGTGCCAGCAGCTTAGGTGGGCTGCGACATGGCTACACCTTC	CASSLGGLRHGYTF
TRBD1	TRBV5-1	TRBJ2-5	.	TGCGCCGGCAGCTTTCAGACAGGGGACGGGGAGACCCAGTACTTC	CAGSFQTGDGETQYF
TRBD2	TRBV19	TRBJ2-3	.	TGTGCCAGTAGTTCACCGGGACTAGCGGGAGCGGGGGATACGCAGTATTTT	CASSSPGLAGAGDTQYF
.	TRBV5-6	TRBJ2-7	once	TGTGCCAGCAGCGTGACCCCGGGACACTACTACGAGCAGTACTTC	CASSVTPGHYYEQYF
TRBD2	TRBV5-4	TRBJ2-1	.	TGTGCCAGCAGCTCCGTACTAGCGGGAGCTTACAATGAGCAGTTCTTC	CASSSVLAGAYNEQFF
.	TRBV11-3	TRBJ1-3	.	TGTGCCAGCAGCTTGACAAGCTCTGGAAACACCATATATTTT	CASSLTSSGNTIYF
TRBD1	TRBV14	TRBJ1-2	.	TGTGCCAGCAGCCTTCCGGGACAGCTCAACTATGGCTACACCTTC	CASSLPGQLNYGYTF
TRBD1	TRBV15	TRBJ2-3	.	TGTGCCGCGGAAGGGGGCTCCACAGATACGCAGTATTTT	CAAEGGSTDTQYF
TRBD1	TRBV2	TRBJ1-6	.	TGTGCCAGCAGTGGGGGACAGGGGTATTCACCCCTCCACTTT	CASSGGQGYSPLHF
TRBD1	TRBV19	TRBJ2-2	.	TGTGCCAGTGAAGGACAGGCCGGGACCGGCACCGGGGAGCTGTTTTTT	CASEGQAGTGTGELFF
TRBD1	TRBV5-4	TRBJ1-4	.	TGTGCCAGCAGCTTTAAAGGGGGCGGAAATGAAAAACTGTTTTTT	CASSFKGGGNEKLFF
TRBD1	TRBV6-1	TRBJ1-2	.	TGTGCCAGCAGTCACCGGGACAGAAGTGGCTACACCTTC	CASSHRDRSGYTF
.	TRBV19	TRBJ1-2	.	TGTGCCAGTAGCGAGACAGGAGCCACTAACTATGGCTACACCTTC	CASSETGATNYGYTF
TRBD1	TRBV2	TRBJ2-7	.	TGTGCCAGCAGGCGGACAGGGGAATCCTACGAGCAGTACTTC	CASRRTGESYEQYF
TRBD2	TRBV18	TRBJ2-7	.	TGTGCCAGCTCACCCCGGGGGAGGGCAAACGAGCAGTACTTC	CASSPRGRANEQYF
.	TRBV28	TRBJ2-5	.	TGTGCCAGCAGTTTACCTCATAGGACCCAGTACTTC	CASSLPHRTQYF
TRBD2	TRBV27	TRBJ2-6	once	TGTGCCAGCAGTTCCTTAGCGGGAGCTGGGGCCAACGTCCTGACTTTC	CASSSLAGAGANVLTF
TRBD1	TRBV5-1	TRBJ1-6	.	TGCGCCAGCAGCTCCGGACAGGGGTATTCACCCCTCCACTTT	CASSSGQGYSPLHF
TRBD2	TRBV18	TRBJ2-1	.	TGTGCCAGCTCACCAATTCGGACTAGCGGGAGTTACAATGAGCAGTTCTTC	CASSPIRTSGSYNEQFF
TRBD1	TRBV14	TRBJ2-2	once	TGTGCCAGCAGCCGGGACAGGGGATTCACCGGGGAGCTGTTTTTT	CASSRDRGFTGELFF
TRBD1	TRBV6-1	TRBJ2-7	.	TGTGCCAGCAGTGAAGAATGGGACAGCGACTACGAGCAGTACTTC	CASSEEWDSDYEQYF
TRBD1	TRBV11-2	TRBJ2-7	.	TGTGCCAGCAGCATTCAGGGGGTATCAGCCTACGAGCAGTACTTC	CASSIQGVSAYEQYF
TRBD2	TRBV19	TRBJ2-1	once	TGTGCCAGTAGCCTTCGTCCTAGCGGCCCCTATAATGAGCAGTTCTTC	CASSLRPSGPYNEQFF